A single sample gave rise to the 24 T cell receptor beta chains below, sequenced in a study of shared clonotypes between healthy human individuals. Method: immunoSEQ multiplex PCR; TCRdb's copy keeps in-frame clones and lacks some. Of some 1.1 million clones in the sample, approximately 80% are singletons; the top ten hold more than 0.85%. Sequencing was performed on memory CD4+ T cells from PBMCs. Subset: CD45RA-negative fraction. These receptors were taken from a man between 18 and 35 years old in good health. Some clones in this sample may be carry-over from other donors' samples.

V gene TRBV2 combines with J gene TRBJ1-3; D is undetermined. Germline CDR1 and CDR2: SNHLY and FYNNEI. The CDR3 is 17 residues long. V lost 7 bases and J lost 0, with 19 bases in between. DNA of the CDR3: TGTGCCAGCACCACAACAGTAGGCAGTCTCTCTGGAAACACCATATATTTT. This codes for CASTTTVGSLSGNTIYF.

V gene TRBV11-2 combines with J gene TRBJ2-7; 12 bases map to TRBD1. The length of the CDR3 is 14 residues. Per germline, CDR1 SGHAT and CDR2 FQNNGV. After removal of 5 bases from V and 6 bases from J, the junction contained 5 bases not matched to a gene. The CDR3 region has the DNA TGTGCCAGCAGCGCGGGACAGGGGGCTCGCGAGCAGTACTTC. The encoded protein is CASSAGQGAREQYF.

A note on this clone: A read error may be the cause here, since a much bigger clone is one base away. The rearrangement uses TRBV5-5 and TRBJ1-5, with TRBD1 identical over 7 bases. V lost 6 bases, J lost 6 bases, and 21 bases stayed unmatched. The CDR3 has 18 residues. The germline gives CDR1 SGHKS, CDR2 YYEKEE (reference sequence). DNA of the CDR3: TGTGCCAGCAACTACGGGACAGTTCCAGCGGCGCTGAGTCAGCCCCAGCATTTT. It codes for CASNYGTVPAALSQPQHF.

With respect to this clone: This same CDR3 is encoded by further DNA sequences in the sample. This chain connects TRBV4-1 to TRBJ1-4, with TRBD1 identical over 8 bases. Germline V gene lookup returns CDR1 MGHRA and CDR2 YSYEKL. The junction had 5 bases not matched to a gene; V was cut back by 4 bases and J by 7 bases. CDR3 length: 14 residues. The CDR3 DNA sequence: TGCGCCAGCAGCCCACAAGGACAGGGTGAAAAACTGTTTTTT. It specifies CASSPQGQGEKLFF.

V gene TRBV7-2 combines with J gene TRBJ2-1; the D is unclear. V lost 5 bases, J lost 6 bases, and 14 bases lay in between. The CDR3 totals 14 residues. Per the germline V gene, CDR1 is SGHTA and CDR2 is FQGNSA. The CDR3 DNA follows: TGTGCCAGCAGCGCCCAGAGACGGCCCAATGAGCAGTTCTTC. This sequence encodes CASSAQRRPNEQFF.

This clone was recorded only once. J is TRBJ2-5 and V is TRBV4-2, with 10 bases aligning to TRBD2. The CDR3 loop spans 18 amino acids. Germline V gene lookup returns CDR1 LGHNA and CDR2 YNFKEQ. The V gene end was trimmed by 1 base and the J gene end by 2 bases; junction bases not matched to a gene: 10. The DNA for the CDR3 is TGTGCCAGCAGCCAAGGACCTAGCGGGAGCAGGGTACAAGAGACCCAGTACTTC. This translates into CASSQGPSGSRVQETQYF.

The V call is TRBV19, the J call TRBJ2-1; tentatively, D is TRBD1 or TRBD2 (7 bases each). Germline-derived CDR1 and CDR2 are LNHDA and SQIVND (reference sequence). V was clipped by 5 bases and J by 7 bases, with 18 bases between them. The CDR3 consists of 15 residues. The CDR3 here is CASSPDSRGGNEQFF. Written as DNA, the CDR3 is TGTGCCAGTAGTCCGGACTCCAGGGGGGGAAATGAGCAGTTCTTC.

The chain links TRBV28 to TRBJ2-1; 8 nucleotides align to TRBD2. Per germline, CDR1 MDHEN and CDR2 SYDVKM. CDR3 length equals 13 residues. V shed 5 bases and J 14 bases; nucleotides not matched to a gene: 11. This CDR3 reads CASSPQRLANEFF. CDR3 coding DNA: TGTGCCAGCAGTCCCCAAAGACTAGCGAATGAGTTCTTC.

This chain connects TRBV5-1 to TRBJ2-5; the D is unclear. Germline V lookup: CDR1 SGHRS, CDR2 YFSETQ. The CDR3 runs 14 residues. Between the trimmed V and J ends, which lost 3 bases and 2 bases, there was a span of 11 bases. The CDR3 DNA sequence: TGCGCCAGCAGCTATACGGCCGCTCAAGAGACCCAGTACTTC. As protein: CASSYTAAQETQYF.

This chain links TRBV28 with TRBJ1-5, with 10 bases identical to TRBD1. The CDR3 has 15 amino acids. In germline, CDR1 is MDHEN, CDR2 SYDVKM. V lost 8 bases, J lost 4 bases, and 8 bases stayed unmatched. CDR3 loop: CASGLGQGYNQPQHF. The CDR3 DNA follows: TGTGCCAGCGGATTGGGACAGGGGTATAATCAGCCCCAGCATTTT.

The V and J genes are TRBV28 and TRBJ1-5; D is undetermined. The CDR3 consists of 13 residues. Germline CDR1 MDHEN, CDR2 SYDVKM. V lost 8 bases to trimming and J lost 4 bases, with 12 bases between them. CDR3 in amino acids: CASVRELNQPQHF. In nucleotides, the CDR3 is TGTGCCAGCGTGCGGGAACTTAATCAGCCCCAGCATTTT.

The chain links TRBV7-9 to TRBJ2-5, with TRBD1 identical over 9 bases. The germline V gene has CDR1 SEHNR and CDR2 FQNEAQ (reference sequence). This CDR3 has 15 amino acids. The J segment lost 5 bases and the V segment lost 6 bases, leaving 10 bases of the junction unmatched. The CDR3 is CASRTRTGESETQYF. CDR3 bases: TGTGCCAGCAGAACTAGGACAGGGGAAAGCGAGACCCAGTACTTC.

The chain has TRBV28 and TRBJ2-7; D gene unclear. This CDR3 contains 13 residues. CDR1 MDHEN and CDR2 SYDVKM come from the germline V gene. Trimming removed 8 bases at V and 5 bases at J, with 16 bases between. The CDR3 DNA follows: TGTGCCAGCGGAACCCTACATCTTAACGAGCAGTACTTC. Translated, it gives CASGTLHLNEQYF.

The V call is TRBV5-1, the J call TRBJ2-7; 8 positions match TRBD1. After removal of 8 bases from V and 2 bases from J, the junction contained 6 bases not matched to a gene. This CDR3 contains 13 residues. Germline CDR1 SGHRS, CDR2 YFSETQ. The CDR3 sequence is CASQGQGPYEQYF. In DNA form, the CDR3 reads TGCGCCAGTCAAGGACAGGGCCCCTACGAGCAGTACTTC.

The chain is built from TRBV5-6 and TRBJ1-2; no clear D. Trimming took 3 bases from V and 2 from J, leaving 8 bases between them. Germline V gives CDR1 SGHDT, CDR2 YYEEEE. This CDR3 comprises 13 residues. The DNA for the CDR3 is TGTGCCAGCAGCTCCCCGCGGAACTATGGCTACACCTTC. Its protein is CASSSPRNYGYTF.

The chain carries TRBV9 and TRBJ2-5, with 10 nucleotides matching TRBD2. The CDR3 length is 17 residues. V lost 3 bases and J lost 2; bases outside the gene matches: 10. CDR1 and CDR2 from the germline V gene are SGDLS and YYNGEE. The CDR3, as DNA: TGTGCCAGCAGCGCACGGGGCCTAGCGGGGGCGCAAGAGACCCAGTACTTC. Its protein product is CASSARGLAGAQETQYF.

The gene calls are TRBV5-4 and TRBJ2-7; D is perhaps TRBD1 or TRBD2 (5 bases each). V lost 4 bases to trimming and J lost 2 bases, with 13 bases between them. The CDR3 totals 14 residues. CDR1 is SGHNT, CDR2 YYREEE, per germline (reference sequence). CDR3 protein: CASSPSGAPYEQYF. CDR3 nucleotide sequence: TGTGCCAGCAGCCCTTCCGGGGCCCCCTACGAGCAGTACTTC.

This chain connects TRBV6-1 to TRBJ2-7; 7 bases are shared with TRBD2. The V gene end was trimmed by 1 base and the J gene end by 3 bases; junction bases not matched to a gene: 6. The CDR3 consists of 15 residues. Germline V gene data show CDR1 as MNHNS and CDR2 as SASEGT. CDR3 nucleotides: TGTGCCAGCAGTGAAGGGGGAGCGGGACTCTACGAGCAGTACTTC. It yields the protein CASSEGGAGLYEQYF.

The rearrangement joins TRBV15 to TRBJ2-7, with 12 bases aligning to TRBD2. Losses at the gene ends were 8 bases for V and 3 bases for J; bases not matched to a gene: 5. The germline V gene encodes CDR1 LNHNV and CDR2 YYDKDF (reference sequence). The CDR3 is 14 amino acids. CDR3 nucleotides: TGTGCCACCCAAAGGACTAGCGGGAACTACGAGCAGTACTTC. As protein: CATQRTSGNYEQYF.

The CDR3 DNA reads TGTGCCAGCAGCCGCCCTAGCGGGACCGAGCAGTACTTC. Encoded protein: CASSRPSGTEQYF. The gene calls are TRBV7-2 and TRBJ2-7; 9 nucleotides line up with TRBD2. CDR3 length: 13 residues. The V segment lost 5 bases and the J segment 6 bases; nucleotides outside the gene matches: 5. Germline CDR1 and CDR2: SGHTA and FQGNSA.

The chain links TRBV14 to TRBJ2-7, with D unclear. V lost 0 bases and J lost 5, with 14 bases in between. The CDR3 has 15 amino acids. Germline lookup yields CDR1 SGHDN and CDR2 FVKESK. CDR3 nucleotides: TGTGCCAGCAGCCAAGATCTTATACGGGCCCACGAGCAGTACTTC. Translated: CASSQDLIRAHEQYF. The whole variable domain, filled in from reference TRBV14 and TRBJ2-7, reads EAGVTQFPSHSVIEKGQTVTLRCDPISGHDNLYWYRRVMGKEIKFLLHFVKESKQDESGMPNNRFLAERTGGTYSTLKVQPAELEDSGVYFCASSQDLIRAHEQYFGPGTRLTVT.

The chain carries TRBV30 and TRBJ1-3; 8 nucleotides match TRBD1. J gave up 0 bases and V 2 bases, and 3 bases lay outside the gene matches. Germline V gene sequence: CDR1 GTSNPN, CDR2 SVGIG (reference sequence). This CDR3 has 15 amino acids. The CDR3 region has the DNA TGTGCCTGGAGTACCGGGACAGGCTCTGGAAACACCATATATTTT. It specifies CAWSTGTGSGNTIYF.

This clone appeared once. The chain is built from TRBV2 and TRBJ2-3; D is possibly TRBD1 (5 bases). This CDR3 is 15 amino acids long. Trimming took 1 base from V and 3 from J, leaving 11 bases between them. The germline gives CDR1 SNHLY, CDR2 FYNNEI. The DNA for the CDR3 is TGTGCCAGCAGTGAAGGCAGGGCCCGGACAGATACGCAGTATTTT. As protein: CASSEGRARTDTQYF.

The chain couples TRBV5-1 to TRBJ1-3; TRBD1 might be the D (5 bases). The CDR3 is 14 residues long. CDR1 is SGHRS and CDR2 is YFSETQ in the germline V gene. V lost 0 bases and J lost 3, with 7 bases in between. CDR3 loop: CASSLATGGNTIYF. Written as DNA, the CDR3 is TGCGCCAGCAGCTTGGCCACAGGTGGAAACACCATATATTTT.